The entry below describes one TCR beta chain. Each multiple sclerosis control was a treatment-naive patient with relapsing-remitting disease that was either stable or active. The CD8+ and CD4+ T cells were isolated magnetically using a negative isolation approach, whereas the TEMRA cells were enriched by FACS. This sample was taken from a study of CD8 T cells in Susac syndrome. RNA totalling about 0.5 to 1 ug underwent reverse transcription with random hexamers. The authors amplified TCR beta CDR3 across 54 Vbeta and 13 Jbeta using immunoSEQ multiplex PCR. TCRdb re-derived calls from the immunoSEQ multiplex PCR reads in MiXCR, one entry per CDR3 protein. This sample carries around 270,000 distinct CDR3 sequences, 65% to 90% of them seen once, and the ten largest clones take 0.2% to 0.25%. V was trimmed by 4 bases and J by 6 bases, leaving 7 bases between them. This CDR3 comprises 11 residues. The germline V gene has CDR1 SGHDN and CDR2 FVKESK.

Sequencing used CD8+ T cells from PBMCs. The clonotype originates from a human donor with multiple sclerosis. The V and J genes are TRBV14 and TRBJ2-7; D gene ambiguous. CDR3 region: CASSPRFEQYF. The CDR3 coding sequence is TGTGCCAGCAGCCCACGATTCGAGCAGTACTTC.